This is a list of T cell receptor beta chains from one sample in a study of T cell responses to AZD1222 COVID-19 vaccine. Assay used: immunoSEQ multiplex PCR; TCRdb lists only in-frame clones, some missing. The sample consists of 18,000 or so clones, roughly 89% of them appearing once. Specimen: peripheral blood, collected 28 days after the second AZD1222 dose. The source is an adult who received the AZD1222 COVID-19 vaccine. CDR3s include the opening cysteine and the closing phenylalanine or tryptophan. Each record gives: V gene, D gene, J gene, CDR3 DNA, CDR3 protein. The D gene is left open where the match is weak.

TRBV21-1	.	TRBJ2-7	TGTGCCAGCAGCAAAGGGGCAGCGAGCTACGAGCAGTACTTC	CASSKGAASYEQYF
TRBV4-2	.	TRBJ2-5	TGTGCCAGCAGCCAAGCGCCCTCCGGGCAAGAGACCCAGTACTTC	CASSQAPSGQETQYF
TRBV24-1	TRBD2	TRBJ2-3	TGTGCCACCAGTGATTTTGGATCGGCTAGCGGGAAGACAGATACGCAGTATTTT	CATSDFGSASGKTDTQYF
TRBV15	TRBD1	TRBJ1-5	TGTGCCACCAGCAGAGACATAGGGGGCGCGGGCAATCAGCCCCAGCATTTT	CATSRDIGGAGNQPQHF
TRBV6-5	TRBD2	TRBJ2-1	TGTGCCAGCAGATTACTAGCGGGAAAATCCCATGAGCAGTTCTTC	CASRLLAGKSHEQFF
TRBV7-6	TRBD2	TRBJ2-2	TGTGCCAGCAGCTTGGTAGGGCCTAGCGGGAGTATGGACACCGGGGAGCTGTTTTTT	CASSLVGPSGSMDTGELFF
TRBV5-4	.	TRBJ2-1	TGTGCCAGCAGCTTGGGTGCTGGTCCAGCCAATGAGCAGTTCTTC	CASSLGAGPANEQFF
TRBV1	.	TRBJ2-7	TGCACCAGGTGTATTAGGCCGAGGAGGTACGAGCAGTACTTC	CTRCIRPRRYEQYF
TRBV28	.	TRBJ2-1	TGTGCCAGCAGTTTACTCGCCTCAAACTCCTACAATGAGCAGTTCTTC	CASSLLASNSYNEQFF
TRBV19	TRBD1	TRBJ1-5	TGTGCCAGTAGTACAAACAGGGGTTTCGGCAATCAGCCCCAGCATTTT	CASSTNRGFGNQPQHF
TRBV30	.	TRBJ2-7	TGTGCCTGGGGTTCTGGCGAGCAGTACTTC	CAWGSGEQYF
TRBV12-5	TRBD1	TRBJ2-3	TGTGCTAGTGCCCAGACAGGGAAAACAGATACGCAGTATTTT	CASAQTGKTDTQYF